This T cell receptor beta chain was sequenced in a study of blood T cell repertoires in COVID-19. The overall study: Donors in the United States, Italy and Spain gave samples during acute or convalescent COVID-19. Sources were T cells, B-cell-depleted T cells, or PBMCs; the material itself was cDNA or gDNA.

V was cut by 0 bases and J by 6 bases, with 12 bases left in between. The CDR3 has 15 residues. The germline gives CDR1 LGHNA, CDR2 YNFKEQ. Original handling: Using reference gene primer amplification, nucleated cell counts were estimated. Sequenced by immunoSEQ multiplex PCR; TCRdb stores in-frame clones only, minus some. V, J and clone size reflect that table, while D and trimming were determined from the DNA. The sample yields roughly 71,000 clones, 70% to 90% seen once. The specimen was peripheral blood. The chain recombines TRBV4-2 with TRBJ1-5; D call uncertain. The sequence was collected from a man aged 50-60 years with acute or convalescent COVID-19. CDR3 loop: CASSQEAGGGQPQHF. In DNA form, the CDR3 reads TGTGCCAGCAGCCAAGAGGCAGGAGGAGGTCAGCCCCAGCATTTT.